This is a list of T cell receptor beta chains from one sample in a study of blood T cell repertoires in COVID-19. TCRdb keeps only in-frame clones here, not all; method: immunoSEQ multiplex PCR. The sample has 180,000 or so clones; 80% to 85% are singletons. The sequenced sample was peripheral blood. These receptors were collected from a woman aged 40-49 years with COVID-19, enrolled during active disease. Each CDR3 is given with its conserved first and last residue. D genes are given only for firm matches. Clone size is shown for a subset of rows, as once, few, many or a class of expanded clone.

TRBJ1-2 TRBV5-8 . . TGTGCCAGCAGCTACCAACCAGGGAACTATGGCTACACCTTC CASSYQPGNYGYTF
TRBJ2-1 TRBV4-2 . . TGTGCCAGCAGCCAAGTCTCGGGGATTGAGCAGTTCTTC CASSQVSGIEQFF
TRBJ1-5 TRBV6-5 . . TGTGCCAGCAGGCAGACAGTGAATAGCAATCAGCCCCAGCATTTT CASRQTVNSNQPQHF
TRBJ1-4 TRBV9 . . TGTGCCAGCAGCTCCCCCTCCCCTACGTCGCTTCTTAATGAAAAACTGTTTTTT CASSSPSPTSLLNEKLFF
TRBJ2-4 TRBV11-2 . . TGTGCCAGCAGCACTAGACAGGGACTAAACATTCAGTACTTC CASSTRQGLNIQYF
TRBJ1-2 TRBV28 . . TGTGCCAGCAGTTTAGGGGGCGTCGCCTATGGCTACACCTTC CASSLGGVAYGYTF
TRBJ1-4 TRBV5-4 many TRBD1 TGTGCCAGCAGCTCCAACAGGGGGATTGATGAAAAACTGTTTTTT CASSSNRGIDEKLFF
TRBJ2-1 TRBV2 . . TGTGCCAGCAACCAGGATAATGAGCAGTTCTTC CASNQDNEQFF
TRBJ1-5 TRBV19 few . TGTGCCGGACAGACGAGCAATCAGCCCCAGCATTTT CAGQTSNQPQHF
TRBJ1-1 TRBV27 . . TGTGCCAGCGATGCAAACAGGGTTGCGGGCACTGAAGCTTTCTTT CASDANRVAGTEAFF
TRBJ2-1 TRBV7-3 . . TGTGCCAGCAGCTTAAGCGGGCGATACAATGAGCAGTTCTTC CASSLSGRYNEQFF
TRBJ1-1 TRBV28 once . TGTGCCAGCAGTTTATTATTGAAGGGGCAGGGAAACACTGAAGCTTTCTTT CASSLLLKGQGNTEAFF
TRBJ1-1 TRBV11-3 . . TGTGCCAGCAGCTTAGATTCGGGGGTGGCTTTCTTT CASSLDSGVAFF
TRBJ2-1 TRBV24-1 . TRBD2 TGTGCCACCAGTGATCCTAGCGGGAGCTACAATGAGCAGTTCTTC CATSDPSGSYNEQFF
TRBJ2-1 TRBV4-1 . TRBD2 TGCGCCAGCAGCCAAGGACTAGCGGGTCCGAACAATGAGCAGTTCTTC CASSQGLAGPNNEQFF
TRBJ1-1 TRBV4-2 few TRBD1 TGTGCCAGCATCGTCGGGACAGGGGAGCCATCTGAAGCTTTCTTT CASIVGTGEPSEAFF
TRBJ2-2 TRBV27 . . TGTGCCAGCATACACAATCCAAATCCAGGGTGGGACACCGGGGAGCTGTTTTTT CASIHNPNPGWDTGELFF
TRBJ1-1 TRBV5-1 . TRBD1 TGCGCCAGCAGCTCCGGACAGGGGGAGAGAGGCACTGAAGCTTTCTTT CASSSGQGERGTEAFF
TRBJ2-7 TRBV28 . TRBD2 TGTGCCAGCAGGGAAGTTATAGCGGGCGAGCAGTACTTC CASREVIAGEQYF
TRBJ1-4 TRBV6-2/TRBV6-3 . TRBD1 TGTGCCAGCAGTAATTACAGGGGGCCGTCAACTAATGAAAAACTGTTTTTT CASSNYRGPSTNEKLFF
TRBJ2-1 TRBV20-1 . . TGCAGTGCTAGATCCATCAATGAGCAGTTCTTC CSARSINEQFF
TRBJ1-5 TRBV7-9 many . TGTGCCAGCAGCTACAATATTCAGCCCCAGCATTTT CASSYNIQPQHF
TRBJ1-5 TRBV7-9 . . TGTGCCAGCAGCTTAGGAGGCCCTAATCAGCCCCAGCATTTT CASSLGGPNQPQHF
TRBJ2-7 TRBV5-1 once . TGCGCCAGCAGCTTTAGGCGGGATAGGGAATACGAGCAGTACTTC CASSFRRDREYEQYF
TRBJ1-1 TRBV11-2 . . TGTGCCAGCAGCTTAGACGGGATTGAAGCTTTCTTT CASSLDGIEAFF
TRBJ1-1 TRBV28 . TRBD1 TGTTCTTATGGACAGGGGGAAGCTTTCTTT CSYGQGEAFF
TRBJ1-1 TRBV7-8 once TRBD1 TGTGCCAGCAGCTTATATAGGGGGCTGTACACTGAAGCTTTCTTT CASSLYRGLYTEAFF
TRBJ2-5 TRBV5-1 few . TGCGCCAGCAGCTTGGTCCCAGACTACGTGGAGACCCAGTACTTC CASSLVPDYVETQYF
TRBJ2-2 TRBV6-5 . . TGTGCCAGCAGTTCAGGCTACACCGGGGAGCTGTTTTTT CASSSGYTGELFF
TRBJ1-5 TRBV19 . . TGTGCCAGTAGTAAACAGGGTGGTAATCAGCCCCAGCATTTT CASSKQGGNQPQHF